The clone carrying this T cell receptor (beta chain) occurred a few times. The antigen is unknown. For the second PCR, which ran for roughly 6 to 11 cycles, a sample-barcoded 5' primer and a J-beta primer mix were used. TCRdb processed the 5' RACE reads anew with MiXCR; each CDR3 protein has one entry. The sample lists about 1 million distinct CDR3 sequences, 35% to 55% seen once, with 15% to 20% in the top ten. This sample stems from a study of blood T cells in healthy people across ages. CDR3 length: 15 residues. The V end was cut by 1 base, the J end by 8 bases, with 14 bases between. Germline V gene lookup returns CDR1 SGHAT and CDR2 FQNNGV. The study's findings and limits: Per million T cells, the diversity of TCR beta decreased roughly linearly as age advanced. The study regarded diversity estimates from one million T cells as underestimates. Naive T cell percentage showed a strong correlation with the diversity of TCR beta.

The chain carries TRBV11-2 and TRBJ1-4; D is possibly TRBD1 (5 bases). Material for sequencing was blood. This receptor was obtained from a woman in her sixties in good health. This CDR3 reads CASSLGPGRQEKLFF. As DNA, the CDR3 is TGTGCCAGCAGCTTAGGGCCGGGACGACAGGAAAAACTGTTTTTT. Drawing the rest from reference TRBV11-2 and TRBJ1-4, the complete variable domain is EAGVAQSPRYKIIEKRQSVAFWCNPISGHATLYWYQQILGQGPKLLIQFQNNGVVDDSQLPKDRFSAERLKGVDSTLKIQPAKLEDSAVYLCASSLGPGRQEKLFFGSGTQLSVL.